This T cell receptor beta chain was sequenced in a study of blood T cell repertoires in COVID-19. Study overall: The samples span acute and convalescent COVID-19 from the United States, Italy and Spain.

Original processing notes: Reference gene primers were amplified, and this amplification served to estimate nucleated cell counts. Produced via immunoSEQ multiplex PCR; TCRdb's table is partial and in-frame only. Clonal size and the V and J genes are those of that table, whereas D and trimming came from the DNA. The sample shows 250,000 to 350,000 clones, around 85% of them seen only once. To note about this clone: The sample has other DNA sequences that encode this CDR3 too.

J was trimmed by 4 bases and V by 3 bases; bases with no gene match: 3. The CDR3 is 14 amino acids. Germline V gene sequence: CDR1 MRHNA, CDR2 SNTAGT. This sequence joins TRBV6-4 and TRBJ2-3, with TRBD2 identical over 8 bases. This receptor was identified in a woman in her twenties or thirties who had recovered from COVID-19. Sequences were obtained from PBMCs or T cells enriched from blood (not recorded which). In DNA, the CDR3 is TGTGCCAGCAGTGAACGGGGGGGCCCAGATACGCAGTATTTT. Translating it yields CASSERGGPDTQYF.